Listed here are 22 T cell receptor beta chains from one sample, sequenced in a study of CXCR3-negative and CXCR3-positive naive CD8 T cells. These TCRs' antigens remain unknown. UMI-tagged TRB cDNA libraries were built via 5' RACE. One entry per CDR3 protein, without DNA, is what TCRdb gives after re-calling the 5' RACE reads. The sample table includes tens of thousands of distinct CDR3 sequences. Findings and limits, study-wide: More hydrophobic TRB CDR3s were found in CXCR3-positive naive cells than in CXCR3-negative naive cells.

The sequenced sample consisted of naive CXCR3+ CD8+ T cells from blood. Subset denoted: CD45RO-CCR7+CD27+CD95- naive CD8+ T cells expressing CXCR3 (TNR3+). Receptor source: a human donor in good health. Some clones in this sample may be carry-over from other donors' samples.

This chain connects TRBV6-5 to TRBJ2-7. There are 15 residues in the CDR3. Germline assignment: CDR1 MNHEY and CDR2 SVGAGI. CDR3: CASSYSHYKGREQYF.

The chain joins TRBV14 to TRBJ2-7; there is no DNA to check the TCRdb D call of TRBD1. This CDR3 is 17 amino acids long. Germline assignment: CDR1 SGHDN and CDR2 FVKESK. The CDR3 is CASSQTTGTKPGYEQYF.

CDR3 region: CASSLRDRESMKGYTF. The gene calls are TRBV12-3 or TRBV12-4 and TRBJ1-2; the TCRdb call, TRBD1, lacks DNA for checking. The CDR3 length is 16 residues.

The V gene is TRBV29-1, the J gene TRBJ2-5; checking the TCRdb D call of TRBD1 is not possible without DNA. The CDR3 loop spans 12 amino acids. The germline CDR1 and CDR2 sequences are SQVTM and ANQGSEA. CDR3 residues: CSVVAQGETQYF. Complete variable domain (other parts from reference TRBV29-1 and TRBJ2-5): SAVISQKPSRDICQRGTSLTIQCQVDSQVTMMFWYRQQPGQSLTLIATANQGSEATYESGFVIDKFPISRPNLTFSTLTVSNMSPEDSSIYLCSVVAQGETQYFGPGTRLLVL.

The V call is TRBV18, the J call TRBJ2-1; TCRdb selects TRBD1, and the lack of DNA leaves this call unchecked. This CDR3 region has 12 residues. CDR1 is KGHSH, CDR2 LQKENI, per germline. This CDR3 is CASSGTRDEQFF.

This chain connects TRBV29-1 to TRBJ1-2. The CDR3 has 14 residues. Germline CDR1 reads SQVTM; CDR2 reads ANQGSEA. CDR3: CSVDILGLKHGYTF.

The chain employs TRBV7-9 and TRBJ2-7; the D gene TCRdb calls, TRBD1, cannot be checked with no DNA. Germline-derived CDR1 and CDR2 are SEHNR and FQNEAQ (reference sequence). The CDR3 spans 15 residues. CDR3 in amino acids: CASSLPGQNSYEQYF.

The rearrangement uses TRBV4-3 and TRBJ2-7; the TRBD1 assignment by TCRdb is unverifiable without DNA. There are 14 residues in the CDR3. Germline CDR1 LGHNA, CDR2 YSLEER. CDR3 sequence reads: CASSPGGGVYEQYF.

The rearrangement uses TRBV4-1 and TRBJ2-7. Germline loops: CDR1 MGHRA, CDR2 YSYEKL. This CDR3 comprises 14 residues. The CDR3 reads CASSEFQSSYEQYF.

The CDR3 reads CSARASTSGDYNEQFF. The chain employs TRBV20-1 and TRBJ2-1; TCRdb selects TRBD2, and the lack of DNA leaves this call unchecked. The germline V gene encodes CDR1 DFQATT and CDR2 SNEGSKA (reference sequence). The length of the CDR3 is 16 residues.

This chain connects TRBV7-6 to TRBJ2-5; TCRdb's assignment of TRBD2 cannot be checked, as there is no DNA. The CDR3 length is 14 residues. Germline-derived CDR1 and CDR2 are SGHVS and FNYEAQ. CDR3 in amino acids: CASSPPTSGETQYF.

The V gene is TRBV6-5, the J gene TRBJ1-1. Germline CDR1 and CDR2: MNHEY and SVGAGI. The CDR3 loop spans 14 amino acids. CDR3 loop: CASSVDMKNTEAFF.

This rearrangement joins TRBV20-1 to TRBJ2-1; TCRdb returns TRBD2, unconfirmable since there is no DNA. The CDR3 runs 15 residues. CDR1 is DFQATT, CDR2 SNEGSKA, per germline (reference sequence). The CDR3 here is CSAIGLAGSYNEQFF.

V usage is TRBV27 and J usage is TRBJ2-7; the D gene TCRdb calls, TRBD1, cannot be checked with no DNA. The CDR3 contains 15 residues. Germline V gives CDR1 MNHEY, CDR2 SMNVEV (reference sequence). The CDR3: CASSYGDSLAYEQYF.

The V call is TRBV29-1, the J call TRBJ2-2. From germline, CDR1 is SQVTM and CDR2 ANQGSEA. This CDR3 has 13 amino acids. CDR3 sequence: CSVSMPNTGELFF.

The chain carries TRBV9 and TRBJ2-7; TCRdb selects TRBD1, and the lack of DNA leaves this call unchecked. Per the germline V gene, CDR1 is SGDLS and CDR2 is YYNGEE. This CDR3 has 15 residues. This CDR3 is CASSEDGDRLAEQYF.

The chain carries TRBV2 and TRBJ1-2; TCRdb proposes TRBD1, but this gene call is untestable without DNA. CDR3 length: 15 residues. Germline CDR1 and CDR2: SNHLY and FYNNEI. The CDR3 protein is CASTGAGPTINGYTF.

The rearrangement joins TRBV30 to TRBJ2-3; as DNA is missing, the TRBD2 call by TCRdb cannot be tested. Germline V gives CDR1 GTSNPN, CDR2 SVGIG (reference sequence). This CDR3 has 14 residues. CDR3: CAWSPTSVSDTQYF. The full variable domain, with the rest looked up from reference TRBV30 and TRBJ2-3, is SQTIHQWPATLVQPVGSPLSLECTVEGTSNPNLYWYRQAAGRGLQLLFYSVGIGQISSEVPQNLSASRPQDRQFILSSKKLLLSDSGFYLCAWSPTSVSDTQYFGPGTRLTVL.

The V call is TRBV29-1, the J call TRBJ2-7; TCRdb selects TRBD1, and the lack of DNA leaves this call unchecked. The CDR3 is 11 residues long. Germline-derived CDR1 and CDR2 are SQVTM and ANQGSEA. The CDR3 loop reads CSVDRVYEQYF.

The V and J genes are TRBV29-1 and TRBJ2-7. Germline lookup yields CDR1 SQVTM and CDR2 ANQGSEA. This CDR3 contains 12 residues. The CDR3 sequence is CSVGAGAYEQYF.

The V and J genes are TRBV20-1 and TRBJ1-5; TCRdb lists TRBD1, though no DNA is available to test this call. CDR3 size: 12 residues. Germline V gene sequence: CDR1 DFQATT, CDR2 SNEGSKA (reference sequence). The CDR3 sequence is CSARGGTEAQHF.

The chain recombines TRBV6-6 with TRBJ1-2. The CDR3 spans 16 residues. Germline V gene lookup returns CDR1 MNHNY and CDR2 SVGAGI (reference sequence). The CDR3 loop is CASSLSGSGNNYGYTF.